These 30 T cell receptor beta chains were all obtained from the same sample, sequenced in a study of shared clonotypes between healthy human individuals. The method was immunoSEQ multiplex PCR; TCRdb's version includes in-frame clones alone and lacks a portion of them. Here the sample spans a few million clones, approximately 90% being singletons. Sample: naive CD4+ T cells sorted from blood. Regarding subset: CD45RA+ positively selected. The receptors derive from a man aged 18 to 29 in good health.

Concerning this clone itself: Other DNA sequences in this sample translate to the same CDR3. The J gene is TRBJ1-1, the V gene TRBV6-1, with D unresolved. This CDR3 is built from 12 residues. Germline lookup yields CDR1 MNHNS and CDR2 SASEGT. V lost 6 bases to trimming and J lost 0 bases, with 5 bases between them. The CDR3 nucleotides are TGTGCCAGCAGGGTAATGAACACTGAAGCTTTCTTT. Protein product: CASRVMNTEAFF.

This chain joins TRBV28 and TRBJ2-3, with 10 bases matching TRBD2. The CDR3 consists of 18 residues. Looked up from germline, CDR1 is MDHEN and CDR2 is SYDVKM. With V trimmed by 1 base and J by 1 base, 8 bases remained unmatched. The CDR3 DNA sequence: TGTGCCAGCAGTTTATCAGCGGGGGGGCCGTTGGGCACAGATACGCAGTATTTT. Protein: CASSLSAGGPLGTDTQYF.

This clone was counted a single time. The chain is built from TRBV2 and TRBJ2-3; 9 bases agree with TRBD2. Looked up from germline, CDR1 is SNHLY and CDR2 is FYNNEI. With 6 bases clipped from V and 0 bases from J, the junction kept 7 bases outside the gene matches. CDR3 length: 16 residues. DNA for the CDR3: TGTGCCAGCAGGCTCACTAGCGGGCGAAGCACAGATACGCAGTATTTT. This sequence encodes CASRLTSGRSTDTQYF.

The J gene is TRBJ2-3, the V gene TRBV7-2, with TRBD1 as a possible D gene (7 bases). Trimming cost V 4 bases and J 5 bases, with 10 bases left between them. The CDR3 extends over 13 amino acids. The germline CDR1 and CDR2 sequences are SGHTA and FQGNSA. The CDR3 DNA sequence: TGTGCCAGCAGCTCTCAGGGGGGAGATACGCAGTATTTT. It encodes CASSSQGGDTQYF.

As to this clone: An end of the junction differs from the germline gene, which may be a read error. The chain joins TRBV5-4 to TRBJ2-1; 8 nucleotides align to TRBD1. The V gene's germline CDR1 is SGHNT and CDR2 YYREEE (reference sequence). CDR3 size: 17 residues. CDR3 region: CASSQVGDRPMYGEQFF. CDR3 sequence (DNA): TGCGCCAGCAGCCAAGTTGGGGACAGGCCTATGTACGGTGAGCAGTTCTTC.

This clone was seen just once. The chain couples TRBV11-2 to TRBJ2-7; D might be TRBD1 or TRBD2, each matching 5 bases. Between the trimmed V and J ends, which lost 2 bases and 1 base, there was a span of 18 bases. CDR1 SGHAT and CDR2 FQNNGV come from the germline V gene. This CDR3 region has 17 residues. CDR3 in DNA: TGTGCCAGCAGCTTAAGCTCGGGACCGTCTGGGTCCTACGAGCAGTACTTC. Its protein product is CASSLSSGPSGSYEQYF.

The chain links TRBV5-1 to TRBJ1-2; a weak D match, TRBD1 (6 bases). Deletions cut 0 bases from V and 6 bases from J, with 9 bases between. This CDR3 region has 13 residues. CDR1 SGHRS and CDR2 YFSETQ come from the germline V gene. The CDR3 DNA reads as TGCGCCAGCAGCTTGGACAGGGTCAATGGCTACACCTTC. This encodes CASSLDRVNGYTF.

Points on this clone: The sample contains more than one DNA sequence encoding this CDR3. The CDR3 is CASSQVGEKLFF. The CDR3 DNA follows: TGCGCCAGCAGCCAAGTTGGTGAAAAACTGTTTTTT. V usage is TRBV4-1 and J usage is TRBJ1-4, with unresolved D. Deletions cut 1 base from V and 7 bases from J, with 4 bases between. From germline, CDR1 is MGHRA and CDR2 YSYEKL. The CDR3 runs to 12 residues.

The rearrangement joins TRBV7-3 to TRBJ2-7, with D unclear. This CDR3 region has 15 residues. From germline, CDR1 is SGHTA and CDR2 FQGTGA. Trimming left V 4 bases short and J 4 bases short, with 17 bases between. The CDR3 protein is CASSCPEADQYEQYF. In DNA, the CDR3 is TGTGCCAGCAGCTGCCCAGAAGCAGACCAGTACGAGCAGTACTTC.

The V call is TRBV4-1, the J call TRBJ1-4; D gene ambiguous. Per germline, CDR1 MGHRA and CDR2 YSYEKL. Between the trimmed V and J ends, which lost 1 base and 0 bases, there was a span of 9 bases. The CDR3 runs 16 residues. The CDR3 spells CASSQARLATNEKLFF. In DNA form, the CDR3 reads TGCGCCAGCAGCCAAGCCCGACTGGCAACTAATGAAAAACTGTTTTTT.

This clone was observed a single time. The CDR3 loop reads CAFQTSEASDTQYF. CDR3 DNA: TGTGCCTTTCAAACTAGCGAGGCCTCAGATACGCAGTATTTT. The gene calls are TRBV10-3 and TRBJ2-3, with 7 bases fitting TRBD2. CDR1 is ENHRY and CDR2 is SYGVKD in the germline V gene. V lost 11 bases and J lost 4; bases outside the gene matches: 12. The length of the CDR3 is 14 residues.

The genes are TRBV5-4 and TRBJ1-5; a weak D match, TRBD1 (5 bases). Trimming took 4 bases from V and 0 from J, leaving 11 bases between them. There are 15 residues in the CDR3. Germline loops: CDR1 SGHNT, CDR2 YYREEE (reference sequence). CDR3 nucleotide sequence: TGTGCCAGCAGCCCGGGACCATATAGCAATCAGCCCCAGCATTTT. This codes for CASSPGPYSNQPQHF.

V gene TRBV4-3 combines with J gene TRBJ2-3; weak D call: TRBD1 (5 bases). CDR1 is LGHNA, CDR2 YSLEER, per germline. CDR3 length: 17 amino acids. The V gene lost 2 bases and the J gene lost 2 bases, with 17 bases spanning the gap. The CDR3 bases are TGCGCCAGCAGCCAACTACTGACGGCAGGGCCCACAGATACGCAGTATTTT. This translates into CASSQLLTAGPTDTQYF.

CDR3 sequence: CSVGAAGGEQFF. CDR3 nucleotides: TGCAGCGTCGGGGCTGCGGGAGGTGAGCAGTTCTTC. J is TRBJ2-1 and V is TRBV29-1, with 8 bases identical to TRBD2. This CDR3 is 12 amino acids long. The ends lost 6 bases at V and 9 bases at J; junction bases unmatched: 7. Looked up from germline, CDR1 is SQVTM and CDR2 is ANQGSEA.

This clone was counted only a few times. The V call is TRBV6-5, the J call TRBJ1-1; the D gene is possibly TRBD1 (5 bases). Germline values: CDR1 MNHEY, CDR2 SVGAGI. The CDR3 totals 14 residues. V gave up 4 bases and J gave up 3 bases, with 12 bases separating them. The CDR3 protein is CASSSGVAHTEAFF. The CDR3, as DNA: TGTGCCAGCAGTTCGGGGGTAGCGCACACTGAAGCTTTCTTT.

This clone was observed a single time. Other DNA sequences in this specimen translate into the identical CDR3. This chain connects TRBV10-3 to TRBJ2-2; 10 bases line up with TRBD1. V was clipped by 6 bases and J by 3 bases; unmatched bases: 4. The CDR3 runs to 15 residues. CDR1 ENHRY and CDR2 SYGVKD come from the germline V gene. CDR3 nucleotides: TGTGCCATCAGCCTCGGGACAGGGGACACCGGGGAGCTGTTTTTT. Protein sequence: CAISLGTGDTGELFF.

Concerning this clone: Additional DNA sequences in this sample encode the identical CDR3. The chain carries TRBV5-1 and TRBJ1-1; 10 nucleotides line up with TRBD1. The CDR3 extends over 14 amino acids. Germline lookup yields CDR1 SGHRS and CDR2 YFSETQ. Trimming removed 2 bases from V and 5 bases from J; junction bases left unmatched: 3. The CDR3 DNA sequence: TGCGCCAGCAGCTTAGGGACAGGGGTAACTGAAGCTTTCTTT. It is translated as CASSLGTGVTEAFF.

The rearrangement links TRBV7-9 to TRBJ2-5; 8 bases fit TRBD1. Germline trimming cut 5 bases from V and 2 bases from J; bases unmatched to any gene: 7. The V gene's germline CDR1 is SEHNR and CDR2 FQNEAQ (reference sequence). The CDR3 length is 15 residues. Here the CDR3 reads CASSRGTGSQETQYF. For the CDR3, the DNA is TGTGCCAGCAGCCGCGGGACAGGTTCACAAGAGACCCAGTACTTC.

The CDR3 sequence: CASSEGGWGADTQYF. CDR3 in DNA: TGTGCCAGCAGCGAAGGGGGGTGGGGCGCAGATACGCAGTATTTT. V usage is TRBV5-4 and J usage is TRBJ2-3; D possibly uses TRBD1 or TRBD2 (6 bases each). Trimming removed 4 bases at V and 4 bases at J, with 16 bases between. The CDR3 spans 15 residues. The germline V gene has CDR1 SGHNT and CDR2 YYREEE (reference sequence).

This chain uses TRBV10-1 with TRBJ2-7; D possibly matches TRBD1 or TRBD2 (6 bases each). The CDR3 runs 15 residues. V was pared by 0 bases and J by 4 bases, with 13 bases between. The germline V gene has CDR1 WNHNN and CDR2 SYGVQD (reference sequence). CDR3 sequence (DNA): TGCGCCAGCAGTGAGTCGGGACGGGGGCATTACGAGCAGTACTTC. This gives the protein CASSESGRGHYEQYF.

This chain uses TRBV10-1 with TRBJ2-5; no reliable D call. In germline, CDR1 is WNHNN, CDR2 SYGVQD (reference sequence). The CDR3 is 16 amino acids. The V end was cut by 0 bases, the J end by 1 base, with 12 bases between. For the CDR3, the DNA is TGCGCCAGCAGTGAGTCCCGGACCGGGTCCCAAGAGACCCAGTACTTC. Residues: CASSESRTGSQETQYF.

V gene TRBV2 combines with J gene TRBJ2-6; D could derive from TRBD1 or TRBD2 (5 bases each). V lost 0 bases and J lost 0, with 18 bases in between. Germline V lookup: CDR1 SNHLY, CDR2 FYNNEI. The CDR3 runs 20 residues. The CDR3 DNA is TGTGCCAGCAGTGAAGCGCTTCCGGGGCGCCGGGCCTCTGGGGCCAACGTCCTGACTTTC. Protein sequence: CASSEALPGRRASGANVLTF.

About this clone: The identical CDR3 is also encoded by other nucleotide sequences in the sample. The V call is TRBV6-5, the J call TRBJ1-2, with TRBD1 as a possible D gene (5 bases). V dropped 2 bases and J dropped 3 bases, with 7 bases sitting between them. This CDR3 has 13 residues. The germline gives CDR1 MNHEY, CDR2 SVGAGI. The CDR3 loop reads CASSYRGYYGYTF. The CDR3 coding sequence is TGTGCCAGCAGTTACAGGGGTTACTATGGCTACACCTTC.

The chain uses TRBV6-1 and TRBJ1-1; 9 positions agree with TRBD1. V shed 6 bases, J shed 4 bases, and the junction held 6 bases outside the gene matches. This CDR3 is 14 amino acids long. From germline, CDR1 is MNHNS and CDR2 SASEGT. The CDR3 reads CASRTTGGSTEAFF. CDR3 nucleotides: TGTGCCAGCAGAACGACAGGGGGAAGCACTGAAGCTTTCTTT.

The chain links TRBV18 to TRBJ1-1, with D possibly matching TRBD1 (5 bases). V was clipped by 5 bases and J by 7 bases, with 11 bases between them. CDR3 length: 12 residues. Germline V gives CDR1 KGHSH, CDR2 LQKENI. The CDR3 nucleotides read TGTGCCAGCTCAACAATCGGGGGTGAAGCTTTCTTT. It translates to CASSTIGGEAFF.

V gene TRBV11-2 combines with J gene TRBJ2-5; tentatively, D is TRBD2 (6 bases). CDR1 is SGHAT, CDR2 FQNNGV, per germline. Trimming stripped 3 bases from V and 5 bases from J, with 13 bases between. The CDR3 contains 14 residues. In DNA, the CDR3 is TGTGCCAGCAGCTTCCCCTCTCGGGGGGAGACCCAGTACTTC. Translation gives CASSFPSRGETQYF.

V usage is TRBV15 and J usage is TRBJ2-2; unclear D gene. CDR1 and CDR2 (germline): LNHNV, YYDKDF (reference sequence). Trimming took off 1 base at V and 5 bases at J, with 8 bases between the two ends. CDR3 length: 14 amino acids. CDR3 nucleotides: TGTGCCACCAGCAGAGGGGTCTTGACCGGGGAGCTGTTTTTT. Protein: CATSRGVLTGELFF.

The rearrangement links TRBV19 to TRBJ2-1, with 11 nucleotides matching TRBD1. Germline assignment: CDR1 LNHDA and CDR2 SQIVND (reference sequence). The J segment lost 7 bases and the V segment lost 4 bases, leaving 9 bases of the junction unmatched. This CDR3 is 16 amino acids long. CDR3 DNA: TGTGCCAGTAGTACCCTTGAGGGACAGGGGGGGAATGAGCAGTTCTTC. It specifies CASSTLEGQGGNEQFF.

J is TRBJ2-7 and V is TRBV19, with D perhaps TRBD1 (6 bases). Trimming left V 6 bases short and J 7 bases short, with 25 bases between. CDR3 size: 16 residues. Germline V lookup: CDR1 LNHDA, CDR2 SQIVND (reference sequence). The CDR3 is CASSLTHRAYQREQYF. CDR3 nucleotide sequence: TGTGCCAGTAGCTTGACACACAGGGCCTACCAGAGGGAGCAGTACTTC.

The V and J genes are TRBV7-2 and TRBJ2-1; 7 positions agree with TRBD2. In germline, CDR1 is SGHTA, CDR2 FQGNSA. The CDR3 is 15 residues long. J lost 4 bases, V lost 5 bases, and 8 bases had no gene match. CDR3 coding DNA: TGTGCCAGCAGCAACGGGAGGTTGGGTTACAATGAGCAGTTCTTC. It encodes CASSNGRLGYNEQFF.